Listed here are 18 T cell receptor beta chains from one sample, sequenced in a study of blood T cell repertoires in COVID-19. The table came from immunoSEQ multiplex PCR; TCRdb's copy has only in-frame clones and leaves some out. The top ten clones hold roughly 4.1% of a sample with some 200,000 clones, just over 85% of them seen once. Material for sequencing was peripheral blood. All receptors come from a man aged 45-65 years with acute or convalescent COVID-19.

The chain recombines TRBV11-1 with TRBJ2-5; D gene unclear. This CDR3 has 13 amino acids. V was cut by 0 bases and J by 4 bases, with 6 bases left in between. CDR1 and CDR2 (germline): SGHAT, FQDESV (reference sequence). CDR3 nucleotide sequence: TGTGCCAGCAGCTTAGCTCACGGAGAGACCCAGTACTTC. Protein: CASSLAHGETQYF.

The genes are TRBV18 and TRBJ2-1, with 15 bases fitting TRBD2. The germline gives CDR1 KGHSH, CDR2 LQKENI. The J segment lost 1 base and the V segment lost 1 base, leaving 5 bases of the junction unmatched. The CDR3 totals 19 residues. CDR3 region: CASSPRGLAGGTSYNEQFF. CDR3 DNA: TGTGCCAGCTCACCACGGGGACTAGCGGGGGGCACTTCCTACAATGAGCAGTTCTTC. The variable domain in full, completed from reference TRBV18 and TRBJ2-1, reads NAGVMQNPRHLVRRRGQEARLRCSPMKGHSHVYWYRQLPEEGLKFMVYLQKENIIDESGMPKERFSAEFPKEGPSILRIQQVVRGDSAAYFCASSPRGLAGGTSYNEQFFGPGTRLTVL.

This rearrangement joins TRBV30 to TRBJ1-5, with 8 bases identical to TRBD1. J lost 4 bases, V lost 3 bases, and 5 bases had no gene match. The CDR3 length is 14 residues. In germline, CDR1 is GTSNPN, CDR2 SVGIG (reference sequence). The CDR3 DNA reads as TGTGCCTGGAGCCCGGGACAGGTAAATCAGCCCCAGCATTTT. Its protein product is CAWSPGQVNQPQHF.

This clone was detected only a few times. This rearrangement joins TRBV3-1 (or the pseudogene TRBV3-2) to TRBJ1-4; D unresolved. CDR3 size: 15 residues. Deletions cut 5 bases from V and 7 bases from J, with 17 bases between. CDR1 is LGHDT, CDR2 YNNKEL, per germline (reference sequence). CDR3 protein: CASSSSGGVFEKLFF. The CDR3 nucleotides read TGTGCCAGCAGCTCCTCGGGCGGGGTATTTGAAAAACTGTTTTTT.

The J gene is TRBJ2-3, the V gene TRBV19, with D possibly being TRBD1 (5 bases). This CDR3 contains 14 residues. Germline assignment: CDR1 LNHDA and CDR2 SQIVND (reference sequence). Trimming cost V 4 bases and J 2 bases, with 10 bases left between them. CDR3 DNA: TGTGCCAGTAGTAGCACGACAGACACAGATACGCAGTATTTT. This codes for CASSSTTDTDTQYF. Based on the CDR3 plus reference TRBV19 and TRBJ2-3, the full variable domain is DGGITQSPKYLFRKEGQNVTLSCEQNLNHDAMYWYRQDPGQGLRLIYYSQIVNDFQKGDIAEGYSVSREKKESFPLTVTSAQKNPTAFYLCASSSTTDTDTQYFGPGTRLTVL.

This chain links TRBV18 with TRBJ2-7, with D tentatively TRBD1 (5 bases). V shed 3 bases and J shed 4 bases, with 22 bases lying between them. Germline V gene data show CDR1 as KGHSH and CDR2 as LQKENI. CDR3 length equals 17 residues. The CDR3 nucleotides read TGTGCCAGCTCACCCCTTGGTGTGGGGCCCTCGAGATACGAGCAGTACTTC. It yields the protein CASSPLGVGPSRYEQYF.

The chain joins TRBV2 to TRBJ1-2; D uncertain. Germline V gene sequence: CDR1 SNHLY, CDR2 FYNNEI. The CDR3 spans 14 residues. Trimming cost V 2 bases and J 2 bases, with 9 bases left between them. In nucleotides, the CDR3 is TGTGCCAGCAGTGAATATTCAGGCAACTATGGCTACACCTTC. It codes for CASSEYSGNYGYTF.

The chain joins TRBV6-1 to TRBJ2-7; D is possibly TRBD1 (5 bases). Germline V gene sequence: CDR1 MNHNS, CDR2 SASEGT. V lost 3 bases to trimming and J lost 3 bases, with 9 bases between them. This CDR3 spans 13 amino acids. The CDR3 nucleotides read TGTGCCAGCAGTGAGAGGCAGGGCTACGAGCAGTACTTC. This codes for CASSERQGYEQYF.

This clone appeared a few times. V usage is TRBV6-4 and J usage is TRBJ1-1, with a tentative D call TRBD1 (5 bases). The CDR3 has 15 residues. The ends were cut back, 6 bases at V and 7 bases at J, with 21 bases in the middle. Per the germline V gene, CDR1 is MRHNA and CDR2 is SNTAGT. CDR3 sequence: CASSLTGSGFDEAFF. DNA of the CDR3: TGTGCCAGCAGCCTGACGGGTTCAGGGTTTGATGAAGCTTTCTTT.

The V and J genes are TRBV5-4 and TRBJ1-1; no clear D gene. V was shortened by 1 base and J by 1 base, with 11 bases between the two germline ends. Looked up from germline, CDR1 is SGHNT and CDR2 is YYREEE (reference sequence). This CDR3 is 15 amino acids long. The CDR3 sequence is CASSLPRVSNTEAFF. CDR3 nucleotide sequence: TGTGCCAGCAGCTTGCCCCGAGTATCGAACACTGAAGCTTTCTTT.

This clone was recorded once. The rearrangement links TRBV6-1 to TRBJ1-5; D gene ambiguous. Germline CDR1 is MNHNS and CDR2 is SASEGT. CDR3 length equals 16 residues. Trimming left V 0 bases short and J 2 bases short, with 11 bases between. For the CDR3, the DNA is TGTGCCAGCAGTGAAGCACTAAACCGGGGCAATCAGCCCCAGCATTTT. This translates into CASSEALNRGNQPQHF.

The gene calls are TRBV7-9 and TRBJ2-3; perhaps TRBD2 as D (7 bases). The CDR3 totals 12 residues. From germline, CDR1 is SEHNR and CDR2 FQNEAQ (reference sequence). The V gene lost 11 bases and the J gene lost 6 bases, with 15 bases spanning the gap. The CDR3 is CAGAGAGDTQYF. Here the CDR3 DNA reads TGTGCCGGGGCGGGGGCCGGGGATACGCAGTATTTT.

V gene TRBV3-1 (or the pseudogene TRBV3-2) combines with J gene TRBJ2-7; TRBD1 is a possible D gene (6 bases). Between the trimmed V and J ends, which lost 4 bases and 3 bases, there was a span of 13 bases. The CDR3 sequence is 14 residues long. Germline V gives CDR1 LGHDT, CDR2 YNNKEL (reference sequence). The CDR3 region has the DNA TGTGCCAGCAGCCTCTATACAGGGAGCTACGAGCAGTACTTC. It encodes CASSLYTGSYEQYF.

The chain links TRBV6-1 to TRBJ1-6; maybe TRBD1 (6 bases). Germline values: CDR1 MNHNS, CDR2 SASEGT. This CDR3 contains 16 residues. V lost 1 base and J lost 11, with 18 bases in between. DNA for the CDR3: TGTGCCAGCAGTGAAGGGCTGTATGCAGGGGCAGCACCCCTCCACTTT. Encoded protein: CASSEGLYAGAAPLHF.

CDR3 nucleotide sequence: TGTGCCAGCTCACCCCCACGAGCAGGGGGCACCGGGGAGCTGTTTTTT. It is translated as CASSPPRAGGTGELFF. The chain employs TRBV18 and TRBJ2-2; the match to TRBD1 covers 7 bases. There are 16 residues in the CDR3. The ends lost 3 bases at V and 4 bases at J; junction bases unmatched: 8. Germline-derived CDR1 and CDR2 are KGHSH and LQKENI. Combining the CDR3 with reference TRBV18 and TRBJ2-2 gives the whole variable domain NAGVMQNPRHLVRRRGQEARLRCSPMKGHSHVYWYRQLPEEGLKFMVYLQKENIIDESGMPKERFSAEFPKEGPSILRIQQVVRGDSAAYFCASSPPRAGGTGELFFGEGSRLTVL.

The DNA for the CDR3 is TGTGCCAGCTCCCTGGACAGGGGGCGCGACACTGAAGCTTTCTTT. Its protein is CASSLDRGRDTEAFF. This chain connects TRBV18 to TRBJ1-1, with 11 bases fitting TRBD1. The CDR3 spans 15 residues. CDR1 KGHSH and CDR2 LQKENI come from the germline V gene. V was clipped by 6 bases and J by 3 bases; unmatched bases: 6.

V usage is TRBV10-2 and J usage is TRBJ2-1, with 7 bases that match TRBD2. CDR3 length equals 16 residues. V trimming: 2 bases; J trimming: 5 bases; junction bases outside the gene matches: 9. From germline, CDR1 is WSHSY and CDR2 SAAADI. This chain's CDR3 is CASSEGRVYFNNEQFF. The CDR3 DNA sequence: TGCGCCAGCAGTGAGGGGAGGGTTTATTTTAACAATGAGCAGTTCTTC.

This clone has just a few counts. The chain carries TRBV5-6 and TRBJ1-2; the D gene is possibly TRBD1 (5 bases). This CDR3 contains 19 residues. Trimming cost V 4 bases and J 5 bases, with 30 bases left between them. Germline CDR1 SGHDT, CDR2 YYEEEE. The CDR3 DNA reads as TGTGCCAGCAGCCCCTGGAACAGGAACGAATACATAATTACGTATGGCTACACCTTC. Its translation is CASSPWNRNEYIITYGYTF.